The rows below give T cell receptor beta chains drawn from one sample of a study of blood T cells in healthy people across ages. In TCRdb, the 5' RACE reads were re-called with MiXCR into one record per CDR3 protein. The repertoire holds around 1,700,000 distinct CDR3 sequences, with approximately 30% as singletons. The sequenced material came from blood. All receptors derive from a young woman in good health. Both conserved end residues are part of each CDR3. The order of the fields is clone size, D gene, V gene, J gene, CDR3 DNA, CDR3 protein. The D gene is left open where the match is weak. Size is omitted from some rows. Given values are once, few, many or a class for expanded clones.

size: many; D: -; V: TRBV18; J: TRBJ1-4; DNA: TGTGCCAGCAGCAGGGCAACTAATGAAAAACTGTTTTTT; CDR3: CASSRATNEKLFF
size: -; D: TRBD2; V: TRBV12-3/TRBV12-4; J: TRBJ2-3; DNA: TGTGCCAGCAGTTTTATAGCGGGGGGGACCACAGATGCGCAGTATTTT; CDR3: CASSFIAGGTTDAQYF
size: -; D: TRBD1; V: TRBV7-8; J: TRBJ1-4; DNA: TGTGCCAGCAGCCCGGGGACAGGGGAGGATGAAAAACTGTTTTTT; CDR3: CASSPGTGEDEKLFF
size: few; D: TRBD1; V: TRBV20-1; J: TRBJ1-2; DNA: TGCAGTGCCCCCGACAGGGTCCATGGCTACACCTTC; CDR3: CSAPDRVHGYTF
size: -; D: TRBD1; V: TRBV7-9; J: TRBJ2-2; DNA: TGTGCCAGCAGCTATGGACAGGGGGCGAACACCGGGGAGCTGTTTTTT; CDR3: CASSYGQGANTGELFF
size: many; D: -; V: TRBV5-1; J: TRBJ2-3; DNA: TGCGCCAGCAGCTTTGGCGGAGCTAGCACAGATACGCAGTATTTT; CDR3: CASSFGGASTDTQYF
size: few; D: TRBD1; V: TRBV5-6; J: TRBJ1-2; DNA: TGTGCCAGCAGCTGGGGACAGGGGAAGGGTGGCTACACCTTC; CDR3: CASSWGQGKGGYTF
size: few; D: -; V: TRBV29-1; J: TRBJ1-1; DNA: TGCAGCGTTGAGAGCCCGGGGATGGGGAATGAAGCTTTCTTT; CDR3: CSVESPGMGNEAFF
size: -; D: -; V: TRBV30; J: TRBJ2-1; DNA: TGTGCCTGGAGCTTGACAGTTGGGAATGAGCAGTTCTTC; CDR3: CAWSLTVGNEQFF
size: -; D: -; V: TRBV7-3; J: TRBJ2-1; DNA: TGTGCCAGCAGCGCCGTTGCGGCCGCAGGATCTGAGCAGTTCTTC; CDR3: CASSAVAAAGSEQFF
size: -; D: -; V: TRBV28; J: TRBJ1-5; DNA: TGTGCCAGCAGGCCACCAGGGTATCAGCCCCAGCATTTT; CDR3: CASRPPGYQPQHF
size: -; D: TRBD2; V: TRBV4-1; J: TRBJ2-7; DNA: TGCGCCAGCAGTCAGGTGGGCGGGGGGCGATACGAGCAGTACTTC; CDR3: CASSQVGGGRYEQYF
size: -; D: -; V: TRBV9; J: TRBJ2-5; DNA: TGTGCCAGCAGCGTAGAGGCAGGGAGTCTAGAGACCCAGTACTTC; CDR3: CASSVEAGSLETQYF
size: many; D: -; V: TRBV12-3/TRBV12-4; J: TRBJ2-5; DNA: TGTGCCAGCCGGCCCCCGGGGACGTGGGAGACCCAGTACTTC; CDR3: CASRPPGTWETQYF
size: few; D: TRBD1; V: TRBV20-1; J: TRBJ1-2; DNA: TGCAGTGCTAGAGATGGCGGACAGGGGGACGTCTATGGCTACACCTTC; CDR3: CSARDGGQGDVYGYTF
size: few; D: -; V: TRBV7-9; J: TRBJ2-1; DNA: TGTGCCAGCAGCTTATTAGGGGCCATCAATGAGCAGTTCTTC; CDR3: CASSLLGAINEQFF